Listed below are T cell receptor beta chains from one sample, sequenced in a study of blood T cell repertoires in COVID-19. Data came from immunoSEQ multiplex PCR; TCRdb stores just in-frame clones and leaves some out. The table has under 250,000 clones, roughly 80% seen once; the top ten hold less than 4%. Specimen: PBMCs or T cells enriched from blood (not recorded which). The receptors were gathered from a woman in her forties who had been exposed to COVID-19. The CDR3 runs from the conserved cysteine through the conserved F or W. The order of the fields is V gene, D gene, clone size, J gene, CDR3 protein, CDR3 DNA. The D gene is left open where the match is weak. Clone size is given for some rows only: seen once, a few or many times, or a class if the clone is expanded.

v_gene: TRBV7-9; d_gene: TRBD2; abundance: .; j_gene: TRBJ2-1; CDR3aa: CASSLGTSGGYSYNEQFF; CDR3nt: TGTGCCAGCAGCTTGGGGACTAGCGGGGGTTACTCCTACAATGAGCAGTTCTTC
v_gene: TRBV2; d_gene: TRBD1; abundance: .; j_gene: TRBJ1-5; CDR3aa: CASSEWDRGQPQHF; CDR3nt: TGTGCCAGCAGTGAATGGGACAGGGGTCAGCCCCAGCATTTT
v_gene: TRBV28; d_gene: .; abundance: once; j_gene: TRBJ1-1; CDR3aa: CASSLTGPSEAFF; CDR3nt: TGTGCCAGCAGTTTAACAGGCCCCTCCGAGGCTTTCTTT
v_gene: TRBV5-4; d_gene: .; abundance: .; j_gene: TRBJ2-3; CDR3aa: CASSLGRAGRTDTQYF; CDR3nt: TGTGCCAGCAGCTTAGGGCGTGCGGGCCGCACAGATACGCAGTATTTT
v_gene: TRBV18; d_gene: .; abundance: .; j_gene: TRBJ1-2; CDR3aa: CASSQGRGNGYTF; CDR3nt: TGTGCCAGCTCTCAAGGTCGGGGTAACGGCTACACCTTC
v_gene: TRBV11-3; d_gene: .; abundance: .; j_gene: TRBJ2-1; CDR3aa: CASSLSGRYNEQFF; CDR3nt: TGTGCCAGCAGCTTAAGCGGCAGATACAATGAGCAGTTCTTC
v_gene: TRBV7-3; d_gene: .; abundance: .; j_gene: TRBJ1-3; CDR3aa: CASSLTPGDAIYF; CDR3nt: TGTGCCAGCAGTCTTACACCAGGGGACGCGATATATTTT
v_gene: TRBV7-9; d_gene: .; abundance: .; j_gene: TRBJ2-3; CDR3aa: CASSLRFTGSTDTQYF; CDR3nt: TGTGCCAGCAGCTTAAGGTTTACAGGGAGCACAGATACGCAGTATTTT
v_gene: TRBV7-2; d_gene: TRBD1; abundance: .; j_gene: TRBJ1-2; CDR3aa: CASSLRTGGDYGYTF; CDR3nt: TGTGCCAGCAGCTTACGTACAGGGGGCGACTATGGCTACACCTTC
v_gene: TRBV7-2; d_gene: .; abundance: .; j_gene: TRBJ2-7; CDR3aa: CASSAQQGDEQYF; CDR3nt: TGTGCCAGCAGCGCGCAACAGGGAGACGAGCAGTACTTC
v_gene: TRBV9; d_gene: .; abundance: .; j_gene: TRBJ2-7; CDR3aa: CASSEGGRSYEQYF; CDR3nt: TGTGCCAGCAGTGAAGGGGGACGGTCCTACGAGCAGTACTTC
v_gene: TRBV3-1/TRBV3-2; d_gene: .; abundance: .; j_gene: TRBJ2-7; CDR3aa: CASSQEGRRTYEQYF; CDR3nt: TGTGCCAGCAGCCAAGAAGGCAGGCGCACCTACGAGCAGTACTTC
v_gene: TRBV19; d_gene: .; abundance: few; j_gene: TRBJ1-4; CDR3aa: CASNSGGWEKLFF; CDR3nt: TGTGCCAGTAATAGTGGGGGCTGGGAAAAACTGTTTTTT
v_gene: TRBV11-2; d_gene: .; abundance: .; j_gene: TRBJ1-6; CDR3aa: CASSLGSRGGQDNSPLHF; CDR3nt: TGTGCCAGCAGCTTAGGCTCCCGGGGGGGGCAGGATAATTCACCCCTCCACTTT
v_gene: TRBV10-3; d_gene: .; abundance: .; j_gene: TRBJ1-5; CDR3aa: CAISDSGYSNQPQHF; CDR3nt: TGTGCCATCAGTGATTCGGGGTATAGCAATCAGCCCCAGCATTTT
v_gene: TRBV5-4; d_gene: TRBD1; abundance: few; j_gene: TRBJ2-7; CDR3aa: CASSLSGTGEQYF; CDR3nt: TGTGCCAGCAGCTTATCCGGGACAGGCGAGCAGTACTTC
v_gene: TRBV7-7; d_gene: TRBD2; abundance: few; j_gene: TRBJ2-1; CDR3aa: CASSLGTSGTNEQFF; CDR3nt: TGTGCCAGCAGCTTAGGGACTAGCGGAACCAATGAGCAGTTCTTC
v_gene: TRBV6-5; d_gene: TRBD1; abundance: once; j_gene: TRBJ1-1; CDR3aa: CASSSTGGTPERVF; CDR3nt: TGTGCCAGCAGTTCCACAGGGGGCACCCCGGAGAGGGTCTTT
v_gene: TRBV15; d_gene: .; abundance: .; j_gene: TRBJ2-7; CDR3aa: CATSRSSDEQYF; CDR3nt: TGTGCCACCAGCAGATCCAGTGACGAGCAGTACTTC
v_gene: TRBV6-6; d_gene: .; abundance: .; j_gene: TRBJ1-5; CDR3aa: CASRGQGSNQPQHF; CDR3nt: TGTGCCAGCAGGGGGCAGGGAAGCAATCAGCCCCAGCATTTT
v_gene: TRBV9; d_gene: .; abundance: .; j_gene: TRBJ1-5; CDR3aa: CASSVVSVNQPQHF; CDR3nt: TGTGCCAGCAGCGTAGTGTCAGTCAATCAGCCCCAGCATTTT
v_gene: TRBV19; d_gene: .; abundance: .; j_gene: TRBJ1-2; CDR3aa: CASYQGSYGYTF; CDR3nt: TGTGCCAGTTACCAGGGTTCCTATGGCTACACCTTC
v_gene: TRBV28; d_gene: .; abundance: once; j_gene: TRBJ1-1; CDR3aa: CASSLPPVNTEAFF; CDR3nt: TGTGCCAGCAGTCTCCCTCCTGTGAACACTGAAGCTTTCTTT
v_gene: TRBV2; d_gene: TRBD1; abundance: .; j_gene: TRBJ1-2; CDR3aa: CASSGTGEYGYTF; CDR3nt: TGTGCCAGCAGCGGGACAGGGGAATATGGCTACACCTTC
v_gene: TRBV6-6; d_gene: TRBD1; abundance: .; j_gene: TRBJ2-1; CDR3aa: CASSSGQGAREQFF; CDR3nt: TGTGCCAGCAGTAGTGGACAGGGGGCGAGAGAGCAGTTCTTC
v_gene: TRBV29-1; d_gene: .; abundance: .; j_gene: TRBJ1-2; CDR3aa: CSVVGTSYGYTF; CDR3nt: TGCAGCGTTGTTGGGACATCCTATGGCTACACCTTC